The 12 T cell receptor beta chains below come from one sample, sequenced in a study of control samples from healthy donors and cancer patients. Sequencing was performed with immunoSEQ multiplex PCR; in TCRdb, only in-frame clones are kept and a portion is missing. The data show over 100,000 clones, around nine tenths seen once. Input material: blood. The receptors derive from a man over 45 in good health.

The chain carries TRBV21-1 and TRBJ1-4. TRBV21-1 counts as a pseudogene. This CDR3 is built from 17 residues. In DNA form, the CDR3 reads TGTGCCAGCAGCAAACCGATTTCAAGGCCCGACGGTGAAAAACTGTTTTTT. This translates into CASSKPISRPDGEKLFF.

The chain is built from TRBV6-5 and TRBJ1-2; D possibly corresponds to TRBD1 (6 bases). Germline lookup yields CDR1 MNHEY and CDR2 SVGAGI. The CDR3 has 16 residues. Trimming pared 2 bases from V and 8 bases from J, leaving 21 bases between. The CDR3 coding sequence is TGTGCCAGCAGTTACCTCCGGACGGGGGGCGCAAGGGGCTACACCTTC. Amino acids: CASSYLRTGGARGYTF.

The gene calls are TRBV23-1 and TRBJ1-1; 8 positions agree with TRBD1. TRBV23-1 is an open reading frame whose function is uncertain. The CDR3 runs to 13 residues. J lost 4 bases, V lost 9 bases, and 7 bases had no gene match. The CDR3 protein is CARDRQGSTEAFF. In DNA form, the CDR3 reads TGCGCCAGAGACCGACAGGGGAGCACTGAAGCTTTCTTT.

The genes are TRBV30 and TRBJ1-3; D is uncertain. CDR1 and CDR2 from the germline V gene are GTSNPN and SVGIG (reference sequence). The V and J ends lost 8 bases and 0 bases respectively, with 11 bases between them. This CDR3 is built from 13 residues. The CDR3 sequence is CARSDSSGNTIYF. CDR3 in DNA: TGTGCCCGCTCCGATTCCTCTGGAAACACCATATATTTT.

The chain links TRBV7-8 to TRBJ2-5; 14 bases are shared with TRBD2. After removal of 5 bases from V and 4 bases from J, the junction contained 15 bases not matched to a gene. This CDR3 comprises 19 residues. Germline assignment: CDR1 SGHVS and CDR2 FQNEAQ. This CDR3 reads CASSARRLTSGGAGETQYF. CDR3 DNA sequence: TGTGCCAGCAGCGCCCGGAGACTGACTAGCGGGGGGGCTGGAGAGACCCAGTACTTC.

This chain links TRBV25-1 with TRBJ1-6, with TRBD1 as a possible D gene (6 bases). This CDR3 comprises 14 residues. Trimming stripped 4 bases from V and 4 bases from J, with 8 bases between. Per germline, CDR1 MGHDK and CDR2 SYGVNS. CDR3 nucleotide sequence: TGTGCCAGCAGTGCGGACAGTTATAATTCACCCCTCCACTTT. Translating it yields CASSADSYNSPLHF.

V gene TRBV28 combines with J gene TRBJ1-2; 9 bases match TRBD1. Trimming removed 4 bases from V and 8 bases from J; junction bases left unmatched: 8. The CDR3 is 14 residues long. Germline CDR1 reads MDHEN; CDR2 reads SYDVKM. The DNA of the CDR3 is TGTGCCAGCAGTTGGCAGGGGACAGGGTACGGCTACACCTTC. Protein sequence: CASSWQGTGYGYTF.

The V call is TRBV19, the J call TRBJ1-4; the D is unclear. Germline CDR1 is LNHDA and CDR2 is SQIVND (reference sequence). The length of the CDR3 is 14 residues. The germline V and J ends were trimmed by 5 bases and 5 bases, with 12 bases remaining between them. Written as DNA, the CDR3 is TGTGCCAGTAGTGGCGGACGCATCAATGAAAAACTGTTTTTT. As protein: CASSGGRINEKLFF.

This chain links TRBV5-1 with TRBJ1-4, with D perhaps matching TRBD1 (5 bases). Germline assignment: CDR1 SGHRS and CDR2 YFSETQ. The CDR3 consists of 14 residues. With 0 bases removed from V and 11 bases from J, the gap between germline ends came to 14 bases. This chain's CDR3 is CASSLASTERKLFF. The CDR3 coding sequence is TGCGCCAGCAGCTTGGCCTCGACAGAGAGGAAACTGTTTTTT.

This sequence joins TRBV11-3 and TRBJ2-5; tentatively, D is TRBD2 (6 bases). This CDR3 contains 17 residues. Trimming removed 3 bases from V and 5 bases from J, with 22 bases in between. Per germline, CDR1 SGHNT and CDR2 YENEEA. In nucleotides, the CDR3 is TGTGCCAGCAGCTTGTTTAGCGGCGCCAGCTCGGAGGAGACCCAGTACTTC. Amino acids: CASSLFSGASSEETQYF.

V and J are TRBV7-2 and TRBJ2-5; possibly TRBD2 for D (6 bases). Germline assignment: CDR1 SGHTA and CDR2 FQGNSA. V was cut by 3 bases and J by 4 bases, with 12 bases left in between. The CDR3 sequence is 14 residues long. Here the CDR3 DNA reads TGTGCCAGCAGCTTCAGCTTCGGGGGAGAGACCCAGTACTTC. Encoded protein: CASSFSFGGETQYF.

This chain links TRBV10-2 with TRBJ2-3; 8 bases align to TRBD2. V trimming: 6 bases; J trimming: 3 bases; junction bases outside the gene matches: 5. From germline, CDR1 is WSHSY and CDR2 SAAADI. The CDR3 runs 14 residues. The CDR3 loop is CASSLGLETDTQYF. The CDR3 region has the DNA TGCGCCAGCAGCCTGGGACTAGAGACAGATACGCAGTATTTT.